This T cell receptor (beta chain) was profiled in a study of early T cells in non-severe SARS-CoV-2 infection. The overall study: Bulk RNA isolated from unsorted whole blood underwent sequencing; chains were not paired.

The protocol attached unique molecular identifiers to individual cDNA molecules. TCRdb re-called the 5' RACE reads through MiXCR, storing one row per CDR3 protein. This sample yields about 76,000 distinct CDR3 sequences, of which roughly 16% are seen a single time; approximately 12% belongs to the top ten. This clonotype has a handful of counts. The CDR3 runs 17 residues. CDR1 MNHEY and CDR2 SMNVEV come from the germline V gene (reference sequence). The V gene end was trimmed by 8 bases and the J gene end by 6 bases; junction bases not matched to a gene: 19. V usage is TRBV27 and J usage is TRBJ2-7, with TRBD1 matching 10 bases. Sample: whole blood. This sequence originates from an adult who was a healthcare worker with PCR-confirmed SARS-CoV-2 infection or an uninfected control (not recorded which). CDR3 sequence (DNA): TGTGCCAGCCGTCGGTCCATTCCACGGGGACAGGGGAGCGAGCAGTACTTC. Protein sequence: CASRRSIPRGQGSEQYF.